This TCR beta chain emerged from a study of blood T cell repertoires in COVID-19. The table came from immunoSEQ multiplex PCR; TCRdb's copy has only in-frame clones and leaves some out. The data show 74,000 or so clones, about 90% seen once. CDR1 is LGHNA, CDR2 YNFKEQ, per germline. Unmatched junction bases numbered 5, after V lost 3 bases and J lost 2 bases. The CDR3 runs to 16 residues. The sequenced sample consisted of peripheral blood. The chain carries TRBV4-2 and TRBJ2-3; TRBD2 matches 10 bases. The receptor's source is a human donor in a cohort sampled during active COVID-19. This CDR3 is CASSQIGLAVTDTQYF. CDR3 DNA: TGTGCCAGCAGCCAGATCGGACTAGCGGTCACAGATACGCAGTATTTT.